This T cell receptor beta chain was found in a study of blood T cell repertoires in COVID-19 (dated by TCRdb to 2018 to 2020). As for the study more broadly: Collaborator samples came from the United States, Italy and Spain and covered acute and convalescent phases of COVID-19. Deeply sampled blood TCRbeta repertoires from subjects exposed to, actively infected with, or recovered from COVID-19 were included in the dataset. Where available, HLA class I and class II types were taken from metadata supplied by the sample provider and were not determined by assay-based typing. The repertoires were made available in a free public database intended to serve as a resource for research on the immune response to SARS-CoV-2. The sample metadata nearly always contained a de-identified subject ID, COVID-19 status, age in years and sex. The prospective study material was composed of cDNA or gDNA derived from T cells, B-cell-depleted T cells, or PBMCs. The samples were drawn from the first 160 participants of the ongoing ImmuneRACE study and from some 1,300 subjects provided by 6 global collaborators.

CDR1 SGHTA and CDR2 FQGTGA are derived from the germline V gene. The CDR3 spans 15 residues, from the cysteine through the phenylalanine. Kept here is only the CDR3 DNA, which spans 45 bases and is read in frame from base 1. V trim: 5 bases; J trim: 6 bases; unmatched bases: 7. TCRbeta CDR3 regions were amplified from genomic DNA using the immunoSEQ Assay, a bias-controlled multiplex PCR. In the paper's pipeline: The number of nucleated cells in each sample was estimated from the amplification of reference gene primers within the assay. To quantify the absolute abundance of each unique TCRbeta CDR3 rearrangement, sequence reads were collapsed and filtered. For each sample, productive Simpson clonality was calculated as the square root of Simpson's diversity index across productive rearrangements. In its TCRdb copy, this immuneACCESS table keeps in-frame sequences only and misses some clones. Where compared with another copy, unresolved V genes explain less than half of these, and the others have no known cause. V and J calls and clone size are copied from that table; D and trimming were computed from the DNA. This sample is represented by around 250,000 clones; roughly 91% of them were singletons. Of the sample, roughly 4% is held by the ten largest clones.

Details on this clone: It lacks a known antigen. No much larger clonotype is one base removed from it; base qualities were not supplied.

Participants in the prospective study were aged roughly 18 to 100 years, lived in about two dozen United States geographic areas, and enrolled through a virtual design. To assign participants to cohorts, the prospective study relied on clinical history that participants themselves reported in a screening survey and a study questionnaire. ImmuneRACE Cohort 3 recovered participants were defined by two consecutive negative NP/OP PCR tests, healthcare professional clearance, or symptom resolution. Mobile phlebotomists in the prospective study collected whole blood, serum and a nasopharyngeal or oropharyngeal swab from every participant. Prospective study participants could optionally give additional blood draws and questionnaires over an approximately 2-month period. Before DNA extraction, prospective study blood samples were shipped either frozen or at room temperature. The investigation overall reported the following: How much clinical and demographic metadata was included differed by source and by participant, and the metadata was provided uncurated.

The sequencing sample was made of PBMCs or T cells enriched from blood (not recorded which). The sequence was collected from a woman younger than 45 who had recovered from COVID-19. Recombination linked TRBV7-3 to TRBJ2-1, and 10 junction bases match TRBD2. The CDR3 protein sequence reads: CASSTSGAILNEQFF. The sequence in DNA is TGTGCCAGCAGCACTAGCGGGGCAATTCTCAATGAGCAGTTCTTC.